The rows below give T cell receptor beta chains drawn from one sample of a study of OX40 agonist ivuxolimab in advanced cancers. The assay was immunoSEQ multiplex PCR, and TCRdb's table has in-frame clones only and misses some. This table holds 50,000 to 65,000 clones, 82% found once. The specimen comprised CD4+ or CD8+ T cells sorted from blood, sampled in a trial of the OX40 agonist ivuxolimab. These receptor sequences come from an adult with an advanced solid tumor such as melanoma, head and neck, liver or kidney cancer. Each CDR3 is given with its conserved first and last residue. The order of the fields is clone size, J gene, V gene, D gene, CDR3 DNA, CDR3 protein. The D gene is left open where the match is weak. A row's size may be missing; if present it is once, few, many or a size class.

-	TRBJ1-5	TRBV27	-	TGTGCCAGCAGTGAAGGGGGATTCTGGCAGCCCCAGCATTTT	CASSEGGFWQPQHF
-	TRBJ1-5	TRBV6-6	-	TGTGCCAGCACCCCTCTTAACAATCAGCCCCAGCATTTT	CASTPLNNQPQHF
-	TRBJ1-3	TRBV11-2	-	TGTGCCAGCAGCTTAGAACGGGTCCGGACAGCTGGAAACACCATATATTTT	CASSLERVRTAGNTIYF
few	TRBJ1-5	TRBV7-9	TRBD1	TGTGCCAGCAGCCAGGGACAGGGGGCGAATCAGCCCCAGCATTTT	CASSQGQGANQPQHF
-	TRBJ1-1	TRBV4-1	-	TGCGCCAGCAGCCAAGATTCCGGGCCGGTGGAAGCTTTCTTT	CASSQDSGPVEAFF
-	TRBJ2-7	TRBV7-2	-	TGTGCCAGCAGCTCGGACTTGGGGCCGGTCAGGCAGTACTTC	CASSSDLGPVRQYF
-	TRBJ2-3	TRBV9	-	TGTGCCAGCAGCGCCCCCCGAGGGGGGGGAGATACGCAGTATTTT	CASSAPRGGGDTQYF
few	TRBJ1-5	TRBV27	-	TGTGCCAGCAGTCCGGGAAAGGGGCCCAGGTGGCAGCCCCAGCATTTT	CASSPGKGPRWQPQHF
-	TRBJ1-4	TRBV28	-	TGTGCCAGCAGTACAACTAATGAAAAACTGTTTTTT	CASSTTNEKLFF
-	TRBJ2-5	TRBV18	TRBD2	TGTGCCAGCTCACCACCCCGACTAGCGGGGGGAGAGACCCAGTACTTC	CASSPPRLAGGETQYF
few	TRBJ1-2	TRBV4-1	-	TGCGCCAGCAGCCAAGCAGGGCAGGGGATTAACTATGGCTACACCTTC	CASSQAGQGINYGYTF
-	TRBJ2-2	TRBV11-3	-	TGTGCCAGCAGCTTATACGGGAGGAACACCGGGGAGCTGTTTTTT	CASSLYGRNTGELFF
-	TRBJ1-2	TRBV6-5	TRBD1	TGTGCCAGCAGTTTTGACAGGGGGTATGGCTACACCTTC	CASSFDRGYGYTF
once	TRBJ1-5	TRBV6-5	-	TGTGCCAGCAGTTACAAAAAGGGGTTAAGCAATCAGCCCCAGCATTTT	CASSYKKGLSNQPQHF
-	TRBJ1-1	TRBV7-2	TRBD1	TGTGCCAGCAGCGGGGACAGGAGGACTGAAGCTTTCTTT	CASSGDRRTEAFF
-	TRBJ2-1	TRBV7-9	TRBD2	TGTGCCAGCAGCTTAGCGTCGGGGGGGCACAATGAGCAGTTCTTC	CASSLASGGHNEQFF
-	TRBJ1-2	TRBV11-2	TRBD1	TGTGCCAGCAGCTTCTCAGGGGGAGGCTATGGCTACACCTTC	CASSFSGGGYGYTF
-	TRBJ2-3	TRBV19	-	TGTGCCAGTAGTTTCTCGCCCGGAAATACGCAGTATTTT	CASSFSPGNTQYF
few	TRBJ1-1	TRBV4-3	-	TGCGCCAGCAGCCAAGTCTGGGGAAGAGCTTTCTTT	CASSQVWGRAFF
-	TRBJ2-1	TRBV5-1	-	TGCGCCAGCAGCTTGGCCAAAGGCCTGAATGAGCAGTTCTTC	CASSLAKGLNEQFF
once	TRBJ1-6	TRBV7-8	-	TGTGCCAGCAGCTTAGAATTCGTTTCACCCCTCCACTTT	CASSLEFVSPLHF
-	TRBJ2-5	TRBV15	-	TGTGCCACCAGCAGGATCCGGGACACCGGACAAGAGACCCAGTACTTC	CATSRIRDTGQETQYF
-	TRBJ2-1	TRBV19	TRBD1	TGTGCCAGTAGTGTAGGACAGGTACGCCACAATGAGCAGTTCTTC	CASSVGQVRHNEQFF
-	TRBJ2-2	TRBV10-2	TRBD2	TGCGCCAGCAGTGAGAGCGGGGGAGTTAACACCGGGGAGCTGTTTTTT	CASSESGGVNTGELFF